This entry features one T cell receptor (beta chain) sequence. What it binds is unknown. This sample stems from a study of CD4 T cells in relation to SARS-CoV-2 and coronaviruses. Study as a whole: Negative control cultures got HIV-1 Nef peptides or no peptide. The HLA restriction of the shared crossreactive spike epitopes was mapped.

Before the COVID-19 pandemic, during about 2010-2018, CD4+ T cells were taken from unexposed donors. Isolation of CD4+ T cells took place after nine to ten days in culture. Testing used SARS-CoV-2 S/N and four cold-coronavirus spikes on unexposed-donor CD4+ T cells, cells permitting. Fresh IL-2 medium replaced half the medium on days 3 and 7. The protocol was immunoSEQ multiplex PCR, while the TCRdb copy is restricted to in-frame clones and leaves out a portion. The profile covers roughly 20,000 clones, with under 80% appearing a single time and approximately 16% taken by the ten largest. The CDR3 extends over 15 amino acids. Germline V lookup: CDR1 SGHRS, CDR2 YFSETQ. The trim removed 4 bases at V and 5 bases at J, leaving 7 bases unmatched.

The sample was CD4+ T cells from PBMCs, cultured in vitro. The receptor comes from a human donor in good health. V gene TRBV5-1 combines with J gene TRBJ1-4; 8 positions agree with TRBD1. The CDR3 region is CASSPGTGLNEKLFF. Written as DNA, the CDR3 is TGCGCCAGCAGCCCCGGGACAGGACTAAATGAAAAACTGTTTTTT.